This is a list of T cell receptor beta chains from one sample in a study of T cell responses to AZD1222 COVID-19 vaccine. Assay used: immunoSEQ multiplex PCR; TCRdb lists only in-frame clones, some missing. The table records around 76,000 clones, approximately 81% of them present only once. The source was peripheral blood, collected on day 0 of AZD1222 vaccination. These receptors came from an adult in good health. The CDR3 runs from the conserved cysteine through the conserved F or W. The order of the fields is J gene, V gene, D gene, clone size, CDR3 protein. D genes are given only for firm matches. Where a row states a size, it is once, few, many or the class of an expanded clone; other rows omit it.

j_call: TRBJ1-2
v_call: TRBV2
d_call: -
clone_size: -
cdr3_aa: CASSDGRGYGYTF

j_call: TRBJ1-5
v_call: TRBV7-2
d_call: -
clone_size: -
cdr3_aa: CASSYTWGQPQHF

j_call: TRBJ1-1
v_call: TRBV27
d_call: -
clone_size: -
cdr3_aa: CASSLPNEAFF

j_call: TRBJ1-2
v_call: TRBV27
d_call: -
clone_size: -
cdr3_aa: CASSFPNGGYTF

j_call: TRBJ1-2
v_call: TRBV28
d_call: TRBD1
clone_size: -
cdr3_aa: CASSGTGEREYGYTF

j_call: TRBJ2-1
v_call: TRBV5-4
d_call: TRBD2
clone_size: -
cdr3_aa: CASSPGGSAGGLDEQFF

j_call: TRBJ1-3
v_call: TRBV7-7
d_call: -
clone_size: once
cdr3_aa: CASSPDSQSSGNTIYF

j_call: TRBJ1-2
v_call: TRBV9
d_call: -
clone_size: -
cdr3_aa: CASSVGAHGYTF

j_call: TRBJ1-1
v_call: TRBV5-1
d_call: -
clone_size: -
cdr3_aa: CASSLNGPGVEAFF

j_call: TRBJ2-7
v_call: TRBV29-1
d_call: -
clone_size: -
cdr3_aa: CSVDTPLDEQYF

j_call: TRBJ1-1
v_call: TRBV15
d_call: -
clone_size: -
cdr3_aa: CATSREGSMNTEAFF

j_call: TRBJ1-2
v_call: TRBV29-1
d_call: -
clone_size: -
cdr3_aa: CSVGDVGDGYTF

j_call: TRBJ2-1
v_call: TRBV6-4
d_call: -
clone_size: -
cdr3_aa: CASSDGIWGEQFF

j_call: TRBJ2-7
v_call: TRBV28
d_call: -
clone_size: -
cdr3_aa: CASSSLGPYEQYF

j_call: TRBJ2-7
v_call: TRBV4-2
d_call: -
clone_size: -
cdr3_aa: CASSQRVDPYEQYF

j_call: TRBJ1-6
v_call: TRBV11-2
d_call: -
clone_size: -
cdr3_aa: CASSSTNSPLHF

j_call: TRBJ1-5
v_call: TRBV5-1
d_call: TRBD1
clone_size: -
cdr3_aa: CASSQGQGPHQPQHF

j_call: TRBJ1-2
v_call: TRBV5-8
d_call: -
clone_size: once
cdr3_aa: CASSLGRWGPTNYGYTF

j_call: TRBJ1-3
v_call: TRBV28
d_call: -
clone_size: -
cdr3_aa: CASSQNHRGNTIYF

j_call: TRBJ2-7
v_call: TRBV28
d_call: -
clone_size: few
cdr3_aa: CASSFEVGGPSPYEQYF

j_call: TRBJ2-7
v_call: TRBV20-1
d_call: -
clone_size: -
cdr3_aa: CSARVGNEQYF

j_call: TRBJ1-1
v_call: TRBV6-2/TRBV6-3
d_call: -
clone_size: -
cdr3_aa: CASSDHSGGNTEAFF